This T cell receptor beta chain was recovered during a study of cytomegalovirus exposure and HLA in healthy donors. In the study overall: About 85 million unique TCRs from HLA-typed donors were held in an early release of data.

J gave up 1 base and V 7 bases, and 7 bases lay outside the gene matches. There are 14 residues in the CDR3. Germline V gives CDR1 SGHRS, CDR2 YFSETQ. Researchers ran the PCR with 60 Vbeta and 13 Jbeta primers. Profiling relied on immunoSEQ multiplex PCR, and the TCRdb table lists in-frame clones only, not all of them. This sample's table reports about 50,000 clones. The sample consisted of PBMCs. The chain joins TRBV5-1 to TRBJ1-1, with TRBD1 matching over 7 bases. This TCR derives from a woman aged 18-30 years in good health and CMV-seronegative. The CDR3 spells CASAPGTANTEAFF. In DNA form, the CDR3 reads TGCGCCAGCGCTCCCGGGACAGCGAACACTGAAGCTTTCTTT. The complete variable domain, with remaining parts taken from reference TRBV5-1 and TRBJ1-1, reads KAGVTQTPRYLIKTRGQQVTLSCSPISGHRSVSWYQQTPGQGLQFLFEYFSETQRNKGNFPGRFSGRQFSNSRSEMNVSTLELGDSALYLCASAPGTANTEAFFGQGTRLTVV.